The 25 T cell receptor beta chains listed next were all sequenced from one sample in a study of long-term antiretroviral therapy in people with HIV. At survey level, the immunoSEQ assay was run in its v3.0 version. The method was immunoSEQ multiplex PCR; TCRdb's version includes in-frame clones alone and lacks a portion of them. The profile covers about 25,000 clones, with approximately 79% appearing a single time and around 10% taken by the ten largest. This specimen consisted of unsorted PBMCs, obtained 2.1 years after starting antiretroviral therapy. These TCRs come from a man aged 25 to 40 with HIV.

This clone came up a few times. One end of the junction is discordant with germline, which a read error may explain. The chain is built from TRBV30 and TRBJ1-1; D uncertain. Per the germline V gene, CDR1 is GTSNPN and CDR2 is SVGIG (reference sequence). The CDR3 sequence is 10 residues long. Written as DNA, the CDR3 is TGTGCCTGGAGTGTACAGTATGTGGGTTTT. It specifies CAWSVQYVGF.

The chain is built from TRBV30 and TRBJ1-6; D perhaps matches TRBD1 (5 bases). Trimming cost V 0 bases and J 10 bases, with 16 bases left between them. This CDR3 contains 15 residues. The germline gives CDR1 GTSNPN, CDR2 SVGIG (reference sequence). DNA of the CDR3: TGTGCCTGGAGTGTACGGGAGGGGATGAGGTCACCCCTCCACTTT. Its protein product is CAWSVREGMRSPLHF.

The V and J genes are TRBV28 and TRBJ2-2; tentative D call: TRBD2 (6 bases). The germline V gene encodes CDR1 MDHEN and CDR2 SYDVKM. Between the trimmed V and J ends, which lost 7 bases and 4 bases, there was a span of 16 bases. The CDR3 consists of 15 residues. The CDR3 region has the DNA TGTGCCAGCATTAACCTTTCTAGCGTCACCGGGGAGCTGTTTTTT. Protein: CASINLSSVTGELFF.

CDR3 in amino acids: CASSGTGGVGDTQYF. The CDR3 DNA follows: TGTGCCAGCAGCGGTACAGGGGGCGTTGGAGATACGCAGTATTTT. The chain links TRBV9 to TRBJ2-3; 9 bases are a match to TRBD1. The CDR3 contains 15 residues. The germline gives CDR1 SGDLS, CDR2 YYNGEE. The V and J ends lost 3 bases and 5 bases, in that order; junction bases with no gene match: 7.

The J gene is TRBJ1-3, the V gene TRBV18; 7 positions agree with TRBD1. The germline gives CDR1 KGHSH, CDR2 LQKENI. CDR3 length: 14 amino acids. After removal of 3 bases from V and 3 bases from J, the junction contained 2 bases not matched to a gene. CDR3 region: CASSPGQVGNTIYF. The CDR3 region has the DNA TGTGCCAGCTCACCTGGACAGGTTGGAAACACCATATATTTT.

The chain uses TRBV6-5 and TRBJ2-1; TRBD1 agrees at 7 bases. This CDR3 contains 15 residues. V shed 6 bases, J shed 2 bases, and the junction held 7 bases outside the gene matches. The germline V gene has CDR1 MNHEY and CDR2 SVGAGI. The CDR3 protein is CASRLDRVTYNEQFF. The DNA of the CDR3 is TGTGCCAGCAGGCTCGACAGGGTGACCTACAATGAGCAGTTCTTC.

This chain links TRBV5-1 with TRBJ1-1; maybe TRBD1 (5 bases). Deletions cut 0 bases from V and 0 bases from J, with 9 bases between. The CDR3 sequence is 15 residues long. Germline assignment: CDR1 SGHRS and CDR2 YFSETQ. The CDR3 sequence: CASSLGGGMNTEAFF. CDR3 sequence (DNA): TGCGCCAGCAGCTTGGGGGGGGGTATGAACACTGAAGCTTTCTTT.

The chain employs TRBV5-6 and TRBJ2-1, with D maybe TRBD1 (6 bases). The CDR3 consists of 15 residues. Deletions cut 3 bases from V and 6 bases from J, with 16 bases between. CDR1 is SGHDT and CDR2 is YYEEEE in the germline V gene. For the CDR3, the DNA is TGTGCCAGCAGCTATGACAGGTCACGGGTCAATGAGCAGTTCTTC. Its translation is CASSYDRSRVNEQFF.

V gene TRBV12-2 combines with J gene TRBJ2-2; the table's D call TRBD2 went unverified against the DNA. TRBV12-2 is noted as a pseudogene. The CDR3 totals 16 residues. This chain's CDR3 is CASRLGRGVNTGELFF. As DNA, the CDR3 is TGTGCAAGTCGCTTAGGCCGGGGGGTCAACACCGGGGAGCTGTTTTTT.

The CDR3 protein is CASSPRPPGQGLETQYF. The DNA for the CDR3 is TGTGCCAGCTCACCACGCCCCCCGGGACAGGGACTAGAGACCCAGTACTTC. V gene TRBV18 combines with J gene TRBJ2-5; 9 bases fit TRBD1. The germline CDR1 and CDR2 sequences are KGHSH and LQKENI. This CDR3 comprises 17 residues. The junction had 10 bases not matched to a gene; V was cut back by 1 base and J by 4 bases.

V is TRBV25-1 and J is TRBJ2-3; 8 bases are a match to TRBD1. The CDR3 has 15 amino acids. CDR1 MGHDK and CDR2 SYGVNS come from the germline V gene. V lost 7 bases and J lost 2; bases outside the gene matches: 8. CDR3 region: CASNVGTGLTDTQYF. CDR3 DNA sequence: TGTGCCAGCAACGTGGGGACAGGCCTCACAGATACGCAGTATTTT. The full variable domain, with the rest looked up from reference TRBV25-1 and TRBJ2-3, is EADIYQTPRYLVIGTGKKITLECSQTMGHDKMYWYQQDPGMELHLIHYSYGVNSTEKGDLSSESTVSRIRTEHFPLTLESARPSHTSQYLCASNVGTGLTDTQYFGPGTRLTVL.

The V and J genes are TRBV29-1 and TRBJ1-2; tentatively, D is TRBD1 (6 bases). Per the germline V gene, CDR1 is SQVTM and CDR2 is ANQGSEA. This CDR3 is built from 17 residues. V lost 7 bases, J lost 0 bases, and 24 bases lay in between. In nucleotides, the CDR3 is TGCAGCGCCCAAAAGGGGGGTCCAGCCAGCACTAACTATGGCTACACCTTC. It specifies CSAQKGGPASTNYGYTF.

The gene calls are TRBV18 and TRBJ2-7; 7 bases fit TRBD1. J lost 5 bases, V lost 4 bases, and 11 bases had no gene match. CDR1 and CDR2 from the germline V gene are KGHSH and LQKENI. This CDR3 has 15 residues. The CDR3 loop is CASSRDRVEGNEQYF. The CDR3, as DNA: TGTGCCAGCTCACGTGACAGGGTCGAAGGTAACGAGCAGTACTTC.

The chain carries TRBV30 and TRBJ2-1, with D perhaps TRBD1 (7 bases). The V end was cut by 2 bases, the J end by 4 bases, with 15 bases between. The length of the CDR3 is 15 residues. The germline gives CDR1 GTSNPN, CDR2 SVGIG (reference sequence). The CDR3: CAWSPGGTPYNEQFF. The DNA of the CDR3 is TGTGCCTGGAGTCCAGGGGGGACACCTTACAATGAGCAGTTCTTC. Full variable domain (missing parts from reference TRBV30 and TRBJ2-1): SQTIHQWPATLVQPVGSPLSLECTVEGTSNPNLYWYRQAAGRGLQLLFYSVGIGQISSEVPQNLSASRPQDRQFILSSKKLLLSDSGFYLCAWSPGGTPYNEQFFGPGTRLTVL.

This sequence joins TRBV5-6 and TRBJ2-2; 10 bases match TRBD2. CDR3 length equals 15 residues. CDR1 is SGHDT and CDR2 is YYEEEE in the germline V gene. Losses at the gene ends were 5 bases for V and 6 bases for J; bases not matched to a gene: 7. CDR3 amino acids: CASSFGLAVPGELFF. The DNA of the CDR3 is TGTGCCAGCAGTTTCGGACTAGCGGTTCCCGGGGAGCTGTTTTTT.

The chain recombines TRBV29-1 with TRBJ1-4, with a weak D call TRBD1 (5 bases). Germline-derived CDR1 and CDR2 are SQVTM and ANQGSEA. Trimming pared 0 bases from V and 8 bases from J, leaving 13 bases between. The CDR3 has 14 amino acids. CDR3 in DNA: TGCAGCGTTGAAGATGAGGGGCGGGGGGAAAAACTGTTTTTT. This sequence encodes CSVEDEGRGEKLFF. The full variable domain, rest sourced from reference TRBV29-1 and TRBJ1-4, is SAVISQKPSRDICQRGTSLTIQCQVDSQVTMMFWYRQQPGQSLTLIATANQGSEATYESGFVIDKFPISRPNLTFSTLTVSNMSPEDSSIYLCSVEDEGRGEKLFFGSGTQLSVL.

The V and J genes are TRBV6-4 and TRBJ2-7; 7 bases agree with TRBD2. V was clipped by 6 bases and J by 1 base; unmatched bases: 6. Germline V gene data show CDR1 as MRHNA and CDR2 as SNTAGT. There are 14 residues in the CDR3. DNA of the CDR3: TGTGCCAGCAGCGATTGGGGGGGGTCCTACGAGCAGTACTTC. Translated, it gives CASSDWGGSYEQYF.

This clone is medium-sized in the sample. The CDR3 sequence: CASSLDKNIQYF. CDR3 nucleotides: TGTGCCAGCAGTCTGGACAAAAACATTCAGTACTTC. The gene calls are TRBV2 and TRBJ2-4; the D is unclear. V gave up 5 bases and J gave up 3 bases, with 5 bases separating them. The CDR3 is made up of 12 amino acids. Germline V gives CDR1 SNHLY, CDR2 FYNNEI.

V and J are TRBV28 and TRBJ1-6; 8 bases match TRBD1. Trimming took 5 bases from V and 7 from J; bases not matched to a gene: 7. CDR1 and CDR2 (germline): MDHEN, SYDVKM. The CDR3 spans 15 residues. The CDR3 loop reads CASSMDRAHNSPLHF. In DNA form, the CDR3 reads TGTGCCAGCAGTATGGACAGGGCGCACAATTCACCCCTCCACTTT.

This chain's CDR3 is CASSLIGRAHNEQFF. The CDR3 DNA reads TGTGCCAGCAGCTTGATCGGGAGGGCCCACAATGAGCAGTTCTTC. The V gene is TRBV5-4, the J gene TRBJ2-1, with 8 bases fitting TRBD2. The J segment lost 5 bases and the V segment lost 1 base, leaving 5 bases of the junction unmatched. The CDR3 runs to 15 residues. The germline CDR1 and CDR2 sequences are SGHNT and YYREEE (reference sequence).

V gene TRBV28 combines with J gene TRBJ2-7; TRBD1 matches 9 bases. Germline assignment: CDR1 MDHEN and CDR2 SYDVKM. The CDR3 is 12 residues long. The V gene end was trimmed by 7 bases and the J gene end by 8 bases; junction bases not matched to a gene: 6. In DNA, the CDR3 is TGTGCCAGCACCCTAGGACAGGGGAAGCAGTACTTC. Translated, it gives CASTLGQGKQYF. The whole variable domain, remainder taken from reference TRBV28 and TRBJ2-7, is DVKVTQSSRYLVKRTGEKVFLECVQDMDHENMFWYRQDPGLGLRLIYFSYDVKMKEKGDIPEGYSVSREKKERFSLILESASTNQTSMYLCASTLGQGKQYFGPGTRLTVT.

The chain has TRBV15 and TRBJ2-3, with TRBD2 identical over 8 bases. The CDR3 totals 15 residues. In germline, CDR1 is LNHNV, CDR2 YYDKDF (reference sequence). The V segment lost 0 bases and the J segment 5 bases; nucleotides outside the gene matches: 4. CDR3 sequence: CATSRDGGAVDTQYF. The DNA for the CDR3 is TGTGCCACCAGCAGAGACGGGGGGGCGGTAGATACGCAGTATTTT. The variable domain in full, with the rest retrieved from reference TRBV15 and TRBJ2-3, is DAMVIQNPRYQVTQFGKPVTLSCSQTLNHNVMYWYQQKSSQAPKLLFHYYDKDFNNEADTPDNFQSRRPNTSFCFLDIRSPGLGDTAMYLCATSRDGGAVDTQYFGPGTRLTVL.

The chain links TRBV2 to TRBJ1-2; D gene unclear. This CDR3 region has 15 residues. CDR1 and CDR2 (germline): SNHLY, FYNNEI. Trimming pared 9 bases from V and 0 bases from J, leaving 17 bases between. CDR3 protein: CASASPHTTNYGYTF. As DNA, the CDR3 is TGTGCCAGTGCGAGCCCACACACGACTAACTATGGCTACACCTTC.

The count of this clone is one. The chain is built from TRBV6-6 and TRBJ2-3, with D tentatively TRBD1 (6 bases). From germline, CDR1 is MNHNY and CDR2 SVGAGI (reference sequence). The CDR3 spans 15 residues. V was shortened by 6 bases and J by 2 bases, with 15 bases between the two germline ends. CDR3 region: CASRQGMGNTDTQYF. As DNA, the CDR3 is TGTGCCAGCAGACAGGGAATGGGTAACACAGATACGCAGTATTTT.

The J gene is TRBJ2-3, the V gene TRBV27; no reliable D call. Trimming cost V 4 bases and J 4 bases, with 12 bases left between them. Germline-derived CDR1 and CDR2 are MNHEY and SMNVEV (reference sequence). This CDR3 spans 14 amino acids. CDR3 sequence reads: CASSSPGVADTQYF. CDR3 DNA: TGTGCCAGCAGTTCGCCTGGTGTCGCAGATACGCAGTATTTT.